A single sample gave rise to the 32 T cell receptor beta chains below, sequenced in a study of CD8+ T cells in alopecia areata. cDNA prepared by RNA extraction and subsequent reverse transcription served as the template for sequencing. Assay: immunoSEQ multiplex PCR; the TCRdb copy retains only in-frame clones and omits some. The table has 200,000 to 250,000 clones, 67% seen once. The sequencing used CD4+ T cells sorted from blood, collected at week 0. Every receptor here comes from a human donor with alopecia areata.

The chain joins TRBV7-2 to TRBJ2-5; D gene unclear. Trimming took off 2 bases at V and 5 bases at J, with 6 bases between the two ends. The CDR3 spans 12 residues. Germline V CDR1 and CDR2: SGHTA, FQGNSA. CDR3: CASSLPGETQYF. The DNA for the CDR3 is TGTGCCAGCAGCTTACCGGGCGAGACCCAGTACTTC.

This clone showed up just a few times. This chain connects TRBV7-9 to TRBJ2-4; D call uncertain. The CDR3 spans 14 residues. The germline V gene encodes CDR1 SEHNR and CDR2 FQNEAQ (reference sequence). The ends were cut back, 8 bases at V and 3 bases at J, with 14 bases in the middle. The CDR3 sequence: CASGGEGYKNIQYF. The CDR3 nucleotides read TGTGCCAGCGGTGGGGAAGGCTACAAAAACATTCAGTACTTC.

V is TRBV19 and J is TRBJ2-5, with a weak D call TRBD2 (5 bases). The V end lost 8 bases, the J end lost 9 bases, and 22 bases lay between the germline ends. From germline, CDR1 is LNHDA and CDR2 SQIVND (reference sequence). This CDR3 has 14 residues. As DNA, the CDR3 is TGTGCCAGTGGGAGTGGGTCCGCTTTGGTGGCCCAGTACTTC. It is translated as CASGSGSALVAQYF.

This chain joins TRBV27 and TRBJ2-3, with D hard to call. Trimming left V 5 bases short and J 2 bases short, with 5 bases between. The V gene's germline CDR1 is MNHEY and CDR2 SMNVEV (reference sequence). The CDR3 loop spans 12 amino acids. CDR3 protein: CASSPHTDTQYF. In nucleotides, the CDR3 is TGTGCCAGCAGTCCCCACACAGATACGCAGTATTTT.

The chain recombines TRBV9 with TRBJ2-1; 10 bases fit TRBD2. With V trimmed by 3 bases and J by 7 bases, 4 bases remained unmatched. CDR1 and CDR2 from the germline V gene are SGDLS and YYNGEE. This CDR3 spans 14 amino acids. CDR3 sequence: CASSESGGANEQFF. The DNA of the CDR3 is TGTGCCAGCAGCGAGAGCGGGGGGGCGAATGAGCAGTTCTTC.

The V call is TRBV29-1, the J call TRBJ2-3, with D possibly being TRBD1 (6 bases). The CDR3 contains 11 residues. V dropped 6 bases and J dropped 9 bases, with 13 bases sitting between them. Germline CDR1 is SQVTM and CDR2 is ANQGSEA. CDR3 protein: CSVGTIDTQYF. The CDR3 coding sequence is TGCAGCGTCGGGACAATAGACACGCAGTATTTT.

This chain connects TRBV9 to TRBJ2-3; D gene unclear. The germline V gene encodes CDR1 SGDLS and CDR2 YYNGEE. There are 12 residues in the CDR3. V lost 0 bases and J 5 bases, leaving 4 bases between the germline ends. The CDR3 sequence: CASSVVRDTQYF. CDR3 nucleotide sequence: TGTGCCAGCAGCGTAGTCCGAGATACGCAGTATTTT.

This clone was recorded only once. V gene TRBV5-1 combines with J gene TRBJ1-6; TRBD1 matches 7 bases. The germline V gene has CDR1 SGHRS and CDR2 YFSETQ. This CDR3 region has 13 residues. Trimming at V came to 4 bases and at J to 13 bases, leaving 8 bases not matched to a gene. The chain's CDR3 is CASSRRDRDPLHF. The DNA for the CDR3 is TGCGCCAGCAGCCGACGAGACAGGGATCCCCTCCACTTT.

The J gene is TRBJ1-6, the V gene TRBV25-1; 10 nucleotides line up with TRBD1. The J segment lost 7 bases and the V segment lost 8 bases, leaving 2 bases of the junction unmatched. The CDR3 extends over 13 amino acids. Germline V gives CDR1 MGHDK, CDR2 SYGVNS. CDR3 region: CASGDRGNSPLHF. The DNA of the CDR3 is TGTGCCAGCGGGGACAGGGGAAATTCACCCCTCCACTTT.

The gene calls are TRBV30 and TRBJ1-2; the D is unclear. V was pared by 5 bases and J by 4 bases, with 5 bases between. The V gene's germline CDR1 is GTSNPN and CDR2 SVGIG (reference sequence). This CDR3 has 10 amino acids. The DNA of the CDR3 is TGTGCCTGGGGCACCTATGGCTACACCTTC. Translating gives CAWGTYGYTF.

The V gene is TRBV5-6, the J gene TRBJ2-5; 8 bases fit TRBD1. Germline CDR1 reads SGHDT; CDR2 reads YYEEEE. The CDR3 has 14 amino acids. With 3 bases clipped from V and 5 bases from J, the junction kept 6 bases outside the gene matches. The CDR3 nucleotides read TGTGCCAGCAGCTGGAAAGGACAGGGCGAGACCCAGTACTTC. Protein product: CASSWKGQGETQYF.

The count of this clone is one. The rearrangement joins TRBV27 to TRBJ1-2; TRBD1 might be the D (6 bases). CDR1 and CDR2 from the germline V gene are MNHEY and SMNVEV (reference sequence). The CDR3 sequence is 15 residues long. Trimming removed 3 bases from V and 0 bases from J, with 11 bases in between. The CDR3 is CASSFRRGANYGYTF. The DNA of the CDR3 is TGTGCCAGCAGTTTTCGGAGGGGGGCTAACTATGGCTACACCTTC.

DNA for the CDR3: TGTGCCTGGAGTCCATCTAATTCACCCCTCCACTTT. Protein sequence: CAWSPSNSPLHF. V and J are TRBV30 and TRBJ1-6; D ambiguous. The length of the CDR3 is 12 residues. Germline V gene data show CDR1 as GTSNPN and CDR2 as SVGIG (reference sequence). Trimming removed 2 bases at V and 6 bases at J, with 5 bases between.

The J gene is TRBJ2-3, the V gene TRBV25-1; tentatively, D is TRBD1 or TRBD2 (5 bases each). Germline CDR1 is MGHDK and CDR2 is SYGVNS. V lost 2 bases, J lost 3 bases, and 12 bases lay in between. This CDR3 region has 15 residues. CDR3 DNA: TGTGCCAGCAGTGAAGGGACCTTCCCGACAGATACGCAGTATTTT. Its protein is CASSEGTFPTDTQYF.

The chain recombines TRBV6-5 with TRBJ1-6; D might be TRBD1 (6 bases). Germline V gene lookup returns CDR1 MNHEY and CDR2 SVGAGI. The CDR3 sequence is 15 residues long. Trimming took 0 bases from V and 7 from J, leaving 10 bases between them. This CDR3 reads CASSYSRTANSPLHF. CDR3 sequence (DNA): TGTGCCAGCAGTTACTCACGGACAGCCAATTCACCCCTCCACTTT.

This clone occurred a few times. The chain combines TRBV4-2 with TRBJ2-5, with TRBD2 matching over 11 bases. CDR3 size: 17 residues. The trim removed 1 base at V and 6 bases at J, leaving 10 bases unmatched. Germline V lookup: CDR1 LGHNA, CDR2 YNFKEQ. CDR3 amino acids: CASSQVDSGGAGKTQYF. The CDR3 DNA reads as TGTGCCAGCAGCCAAGTTGATAGCGGGGGGGCAGGGAAGACCCAGTACTTC.

This clone was counted a single time. The V call is TRBV13, the J call TRBJ1-2; D is unclear. With 4 bases removed from V and 8 bases from J, the gap between germline ends came to 8 bases. Germline V gene sequence: CDR1 PRHDT, CDR2 FYEKMQ (reference sequence). The CDR3 has 11 residues. The CDR3 sequence is CASSSFGGYTF. As DNA, the CDR3 is TGTGCCAGCAGCTCCTTCGGGGGCTACACCTTC.

This chain connects TRBV30 to TRBJ1-6; D is unresolved. The germline V gene encodes CDR1 GTSNPN and CDR2 SVGIG (reference sequence). The CDR3 covers 12 residues. V was cut by 1 base and J by 14 bases, with 12 bases left in between. The CDR3 spells CAWSAGTMSLHF. DNA for the CDR3: TGTGCCTGGAGTGCTGGCACGATGTCCCTCCACTTT.

This clone has a single count. The chain combines TRBV15 with TRBJ2-5; 9 nucleotides align to TRBD1. Germline V gene sequence: CDR1 LNHNV, CDR2 YYDKDF (reference sequence). V was pared by 0 bases and J by 5 bases, with 7 bases of the junction left unmatched. The CDR3 is 16 residues long. In DNA, the CDR3 is TGTGCCACCAGCAGAGATCAGTGGACAGGGGTTGAGACCCAGTACTTC. It is translated as CATSRDQWTGVETQYF.

The chain joins TRBV27 to TRBJ2-2; no firm D call. V lost 2 bases and J lost 6, with 1 base in between. CDR1 and CDR2 (germline): MNHEY, SMNVEV (reference sequence). The CDR3 covers 11 residues. CDR3 sequence: CASSLAGELFF. The CDR3 DNA sequence: TGTGCCAGCAGTTTAGCCGGGGAGCTGTTTTTT.

The gene calls are TRBV6-5 and TRBJ1-2; D is unresolved. Germline CDR1 reads MNHEY; CDR2 reads SVGAGI. The CDR3 length is 12 residues. The germline V and J ends were trimmed by 6 bases and 4 bases, with 9 bases remaining between them. This CDR3 reads CASREKTYGYTF. CDR3 coding DNA: TGTGCCAGCAGGGAGAAGACCTATGGCTACACCTTC.

The count of this clone is one. This rearrangement joins TRBV6-5 to TRBJ2-7, with a tentative D call TRBD2 (5 bases). This CDR3 spans 16 amino acids. Per the germline V gene, CDR1 is MNHEY and CDR2 is SVGAGI. Trimming left V 0 bases short and J 2 bases short, with 14 bases between. In nucleotides, the CDR3 is TGTGCCAGCAGTTACTCCCCCCCGGGGTGGCCCTACGAGCAGTACTTC. This translates into CASSYSPPGWPYEQYF.

This chain joins TRBV5-4 and TRBJ2-5, with TRBD2 matching over 11 bases. J lost 3 bases, V lost 3 bases, and 4 bases had no gene match. Germline CDR1 SGHNT, CDR2 YYREEE (reference sequence). The CDR3 totals 15 residues. DNA of the CDR3: TGTGCCAGCAGCTCACCGGGACTAGCGGAAGAGACCCAGTACTTC. Protein: CASSSPGLAEETQYF.

This clone was counted a few times. CDR3 in amino acids: CAWSASGGEQYF. The CDR3 nucleotides read TGTGCCTGGAGTGCCTCAGGGGGCGAGCAGTACTTC. The rearrangement links TRBV30 to TRBJ2-7, with 7 bases that match TRBD1. CDR1 and CDR2 from the germline V gene are GTSNPN and SVGIG (reference sequence). CDR3 size: 12 residues. The V segment lost 1 base and the J segment 6 bases; nucleotides outside the gene matches: 3.

A word on this clone: The junction departs from the called germline gene at one end, perhaps through a read error. This sequence joins TRBV5-1 and TRBJ1-1, with 8 bases fitting TRBD1. The CDR3 extends over 14 amino acids. The germline CDR1 and CDR2 sequences are SGHRS and YFSETQ. The CDR3 region is CASSLGGQVTGAFF. CDR3 coding DNA: TGCGCCAGCAGCTTGGGGGGACAGGTGACTGGAGCTTTCTTT. Based on the CDR3 plus reference TRBV5-1 and TRBJ1-1, the full variable domain is KAGVTQTPRYLIKTRGQQVTLSCSPISGHRSVSWYQQTPGQGLQFLFEYFSETQRNKGNFPGRFSGRQFSNSRSEMNVSTLELGDSALYLCASSLGGQVTGAFFGQGTRLTVV.

The sample holds one count of this clone. The rearrangement links TRBV30 to TRBJ2-1, with unresolved D. Germline CDR1 reads GTSNPN; CDR2 reads SVGIG (reference sequence). The CDR3 runs to 15 residues. The germline V and J ends were trimmed by 5 bases and 4 bases, with 18 bases remaining between them. CDR3 in amino acids: CAWDFGDLLYNEQFF. The DNA for the CDR3 is TGTGCCTGGGATTTCGGAGATCTCTTGTACAATGAGCAGTTCTTC.

The rearrangement links TRBV6-5 to TRBJ2-1, with TRBD1 matching 10 bases. The ends lost 2 bases at V and 6 bases at J; junction bases unmatched: 4. Germline V gene sequence: CDR1 MNHEY, CDR2 SVGAGI. The CDR3 runs 15 residues. CDR3 sequence: CASSYAGTGVNEQFF. CDR3 coding DNA: TGTGCCAGCAGTTACGCCGGGACAGGGGTCAATGAGCAGTTCTTC.

This clone showed up just a few times. The gene calls are TRBV5-1 and TRBJ2-7; 9 bases are a match to TRBD1. From germline, CDR1 is SGHRS and CDR2 YFSETQ. The CDR3 is 14 amino acids. The V gene end was trimmed by 1 base and the J gene end by 5 bases; junction bases not matched to a gene: 4. The DNA for the CDR3 is TGCGCCAGCAGCTTGTGGGGGACAGGGAACGAGCAGTACTTC. This translates into CASSLWGTGNEQYF.

The chain joins TRBV29-1 to TRBJ1-2, with D unresolved. CDR3 length: 13 residues. The germline CDR1 and CDR2 sequences are SQVTM and ANQGSEA. V was cut by 8 bases and J by 4 bases, with 17 bases left in between. CDR3 amino acids: CSSGSAGIYGYTF. The CDR3 bases are TGCAGCTCCGGGTCTGCCGGAATCTATGGCTACACCTTC.

In regard to this clone: The sample holds other DNA sequences that translate to the same CDR3. This rearrangement joins TRBV29-1 to TRBJ2-3, with D uncertain. The CDR3 sequence is 11 residues long. The germline V and J ends were trimmed by 3 bases and 1 base, with 2 bases remaining between them. Germline loops: CDR1 SQVTM, CDR2 ANQGSEA. The CDR3 DNA sequence: TGCAGCGTTGAGGGCACAGATACGCAGTATTTT. Its translation: CSVEGTDTQYF.

About this clone itself: This sample includes further DNA sequences coding for the same CDR3. The chain employs TRBV30 and TRBJ2-7; no firm D call. There are 13 residues in the CDR3. The germline V and J ends were trimmed by 4 bases and 4 bases, with 14 bases remaining between them. Germline lookup yields CDR1 GTSNPN and CDR2 SVGIG (reference sequence). As DNA, the CDR3 is TGTGCCTGGACCCGTCCGGCTCTATACGAGCAGTACTTC. Residues: CAWTRPALYEQYF.

This chain links TRBV7-9 with TRBJ1-2, with 8 bases that match TRBD1. The germline V gene has CDR1 SEHNR and CDR2 FQNEAQ (reference sequence). This CDR3 contains 13 residues. V was pared by 5 bases and J by 7 bases, with 6 bases of the junction left unmatched. CDR3 in amino acids: CASSPRTGIGYTF. DNA for the CDR3: TGTGCCAGCAGCCCCCGGACAGGGATTGGCTACACCTTC.